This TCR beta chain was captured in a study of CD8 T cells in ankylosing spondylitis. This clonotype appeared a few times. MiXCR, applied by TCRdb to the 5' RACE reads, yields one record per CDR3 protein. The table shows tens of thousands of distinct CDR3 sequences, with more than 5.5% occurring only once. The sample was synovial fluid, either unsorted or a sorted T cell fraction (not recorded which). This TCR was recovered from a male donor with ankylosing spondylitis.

The CDR3 region is CASSPGLLSGEQYF. DNA for the CDR3: TGTGCCAGCAGTCCCGGACTGCTCAGCGGGGAGCAGTACTTC. The rearrangement uses TRBV2 and TRBJ2-7, with a possible D match to TRBD2 (6 bases). Per the germline V gene, CDR1 is SNHLY and CDR2 is FYNNEI. V lost 5 bases to trimming and J lost 7 bases, with 18 bases between them. This CDR3 comprises 14 residues.